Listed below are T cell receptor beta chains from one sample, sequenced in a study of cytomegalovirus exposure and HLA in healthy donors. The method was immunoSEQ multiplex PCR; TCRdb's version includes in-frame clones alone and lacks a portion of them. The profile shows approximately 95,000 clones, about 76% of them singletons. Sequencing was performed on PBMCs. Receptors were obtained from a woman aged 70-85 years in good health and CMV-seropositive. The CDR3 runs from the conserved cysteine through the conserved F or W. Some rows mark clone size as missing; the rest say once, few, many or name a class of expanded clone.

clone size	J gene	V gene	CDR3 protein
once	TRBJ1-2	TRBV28	CASSFRDRGSYGYTF
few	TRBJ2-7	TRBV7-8	CASSLRDRSYEQYF
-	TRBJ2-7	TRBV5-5	CASILADQSYEQYF
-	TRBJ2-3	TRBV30	CACAAASGSDTQYF
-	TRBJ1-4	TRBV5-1	CASSLAGTNEKLFF
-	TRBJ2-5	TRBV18	CASSPGPTSGEQYF
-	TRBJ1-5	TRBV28	CASRLQGRGQPQHF
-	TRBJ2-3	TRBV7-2	CASSRGQGGTDTQYF
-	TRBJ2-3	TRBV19	CASSSSVPPDTQYF
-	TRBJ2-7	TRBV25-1	CASSDPSTYEQYF
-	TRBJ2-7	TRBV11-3	CASSPPTAYSYEQYF
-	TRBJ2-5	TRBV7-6	CASSLDRGTQYF
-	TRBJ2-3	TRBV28	CASSPQQGADTQYF
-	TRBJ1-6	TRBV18	CASSTDGHYNSPLHF
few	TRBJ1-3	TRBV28	CASSSNQGRSLF
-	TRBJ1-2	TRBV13	CASGSGGNSGYTF
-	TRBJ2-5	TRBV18	CASSPFQADQETQYF
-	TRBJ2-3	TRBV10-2	CASSAGLAGVTDTQYF
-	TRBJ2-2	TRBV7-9	CSSSLQARLTSGELFF
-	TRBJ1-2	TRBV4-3	CASSQGVEAGLFYGYTF
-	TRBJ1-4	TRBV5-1	CASSRDRGNEKLFF
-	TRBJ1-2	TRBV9	CASSFSPTGAYGYTF
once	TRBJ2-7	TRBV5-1	CASSLEGQGAHEQYF
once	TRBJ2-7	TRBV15	CATSRGLLSDRAYEQYF
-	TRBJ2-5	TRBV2	CASSWTSGSRETQYF
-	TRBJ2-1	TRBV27	CASSPTGTGRLVRNEQFF
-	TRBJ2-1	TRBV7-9	CASSLTAGGPGEQFF